Listed below are T cell receptor beta chains from one sample, sequenced in a study of blood T cell repertoires in COVID-19. Libraries were prepared by immunoSEQ multiplex PCR; TCRdb keeps only in-frame clonotypes and omits some of them. The sample records 230,000 or so clones, about 80% being singletons. Sequenced: peripheral blood. These receptors all come from a man aged 45 to 65 with active or convalescent COVID-19. CDR3s include the opening cysteine and the closing phenylalanine or tryptophan. A D gene is named only where the DNA matches it firmly. Size is omitted from some rows. Given values are once, few, many or a class for expanded clones.

>-|TRBV19|-|TRBJ1-6
CASSIPSSYNSPLHF
TGTGCCAGTAGTATTCCGAGCTCCTATAATTCACCCCTCCACTTT
>few|TRBV7-9|TRBD1|TRBJ1-2
CASGPNTGGSDGYTF
TGTGCCAGCGGACCTAATACAGGGGGCTCGGATGGCTACACCTTC
>-|TRBV7-2|-|TRBJ2-5
CASSLALARGETQYF
TGTGCCAGCAGCTTAGCACTAGCAAGAGGAGAGACCCAGTACTTC
>-|TRBV7-8|-|TRBJ1-1
CASSLTANVRSTEAFF
TGTGCCAGCAGTTTAACGGCAAATGTAAGGAGCACTGAAGCTTTCTTT
>-|TRBV4-3|TRBD2|TRBJ2-5
CASSQTSAPRETQYF
TGCGCCAGCAGCCAAACTAGCGCTCCGAGGGAGACCCAGTACTTC
>-|TRBV7-2|-|TRBJ2-3
CASSLGGGADTQYF
TGTGCCAGCAGCTTAGGGGGCGGGGCAGATACGCAGTATTTT
>once|TRBV24-1|TRBD2|TRBJ2-3
CATSVPSGASTDTQYF
TGTGCCACCAGTGTACCTAGCGGGGCCTCCACAGATACGCAGTATTTT
>-|TRBV2|-|TRBJ1-5
CASSPGGPNQPQHF
TGTGCCAGCAGTCCCGGGGGTCCCAATCAGCCCCAGCATTTT
>-|TRBV9|TRBD2|TRBJ2-1
CASSAGLKAGGNEQFF
TGTGCCAGCAGCGCCGGACTTAAAGCGGGGGGGAATGAGCAGTTCTTC
>-|TRBV19|-|TRBJ1-4
CASSIVHRQLEKLFF
TGTGCCAGTAGTATAGTTCATCGACAGCTTGAAAAACTGTTTTTT
>-|TRBV6-5|-|TRBJ1-1
CASSYSRGNTEAFF
TGTGCCAGCAGTTACTCTCGGGGGAACACTGAAGCTTTCTTT
>-|TRBV19|-|TRBJ2-3
CASSIAGAADTQYF
TGTGCCAGTAGTATCGCGGGGGCAGCAGATACGCAGTATTTT
>-|TRBV13|TRBD1|TRBJ1-2
CASSHEGAAGYTF
TGTGCCAGCAGCCATGAGGGGGCGGCTGGCTACACCTTC
>-|TRBV5-1|-|TRBJ1-1
CASVSGANTEAFF
TGCGCCAGCGTTTCAGGGGCGAACACTGAAGCTTTCTTT
>-|TRBV5-1|-|TRBJ2-7
CASRMGPSSYEQYF
TGCGCCAGCAGAATGGGGCCGAGCTCCTACGAGCAGTACTTC
>once|TRBV15|-|TRBJ1-2
CATSRALRQSYGYTF
TGTGCCACCAGCAGAGCCTTGAGACAGTCTTATGGCTACACCTTC
>-|TRBV6-5|TRBD2|TRBJ2-1
CASSSGGASYNEQFF
TGTGCCAGCAGTAGCGGGGGGGCATCTTACAATGAGCAGTTCTTC
>-|TRBV7-3|-|TRBJ2-2
CASSDAQGLYTGELFF
TGTGCCAGCAGCGACGCACAGGGCTTGTATACCGGGGAGCTGTTTTTT
>-|TRBV5-1|-|TRBJ1-6
CASSLKTDYNSPLHF
TGCGCCAGCAGCCTGAAGACAGATTATAATTCACCCCTCCACTTT
>-|TRBV11-3|TRBD1|TRBJ1-5
CASSGTGTGGYSNQPQHF
TGTGCCAGCAGCGGAACCGGGACAGGGGGATATAGCAATCAGCCCCAGCATTTT